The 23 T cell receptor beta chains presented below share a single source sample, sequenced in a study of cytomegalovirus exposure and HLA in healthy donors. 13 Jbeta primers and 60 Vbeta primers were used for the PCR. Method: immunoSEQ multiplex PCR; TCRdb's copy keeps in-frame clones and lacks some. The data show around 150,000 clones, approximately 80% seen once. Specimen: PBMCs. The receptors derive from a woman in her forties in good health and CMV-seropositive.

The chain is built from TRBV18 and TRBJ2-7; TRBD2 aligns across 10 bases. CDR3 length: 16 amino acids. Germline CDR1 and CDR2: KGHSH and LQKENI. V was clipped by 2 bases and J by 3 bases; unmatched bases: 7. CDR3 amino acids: CASSPGPSGSNYEQYF. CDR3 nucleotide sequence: TGTGCCAGCTCACCAGGTCCTAGCGGGAGCAACTACGAGCAGTACTTC. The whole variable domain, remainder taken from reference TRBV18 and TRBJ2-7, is NAGVMQNPRHLVRRRGQEARLRCSPMKGHSHVYWYRQLPEEGLKFMVYLQKENIIDESGMPKERFSAEFPKEGPSILRIQQVVRGDSAAYFCASSPGPSGSNYEQYFGPGTRLTVT.

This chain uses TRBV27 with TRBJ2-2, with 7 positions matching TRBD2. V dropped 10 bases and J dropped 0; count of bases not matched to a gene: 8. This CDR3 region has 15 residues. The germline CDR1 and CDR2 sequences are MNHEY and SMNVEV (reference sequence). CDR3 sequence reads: CATSSGVANTGELFF. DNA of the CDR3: TGTGCCACCTCCAGCGGGGTAGCGAACACCGGGGAGCTGTTTTTT.

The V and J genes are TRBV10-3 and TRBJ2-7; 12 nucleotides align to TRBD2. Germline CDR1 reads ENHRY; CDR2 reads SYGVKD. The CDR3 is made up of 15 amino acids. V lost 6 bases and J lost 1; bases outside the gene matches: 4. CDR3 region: CAISETSGGSYEQYF. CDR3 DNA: TGTGCCATCAGCGAGACTAGCGGGGGATCCTACGAGCAGTACTTC.

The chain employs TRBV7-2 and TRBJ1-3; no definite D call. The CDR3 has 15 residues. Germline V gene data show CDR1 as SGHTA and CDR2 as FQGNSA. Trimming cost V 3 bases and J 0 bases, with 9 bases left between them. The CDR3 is CASSFLRGSGNTIYF. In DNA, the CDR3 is TGTGCCAGCAGCTTTCTTCGGGGCTCTGGAAACACCATATATTTT.

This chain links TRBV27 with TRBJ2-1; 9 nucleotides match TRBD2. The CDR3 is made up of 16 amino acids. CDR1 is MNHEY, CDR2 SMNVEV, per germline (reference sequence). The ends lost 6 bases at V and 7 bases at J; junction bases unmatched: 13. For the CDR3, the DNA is TGTGCCAGCAGCCTCCGTTCGGCGGGAGGGAGAAATGAGCAGTTCTTC. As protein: CASSLRSAGGRNEQFF.

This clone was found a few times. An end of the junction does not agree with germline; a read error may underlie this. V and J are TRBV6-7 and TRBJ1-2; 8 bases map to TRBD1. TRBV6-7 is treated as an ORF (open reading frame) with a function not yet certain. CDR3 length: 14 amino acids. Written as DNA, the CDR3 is TGTGCCAGCAGTACGCGGCCAGGGGGCTATAGCTACACCTTC. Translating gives CASSTRPGGYSYTF.

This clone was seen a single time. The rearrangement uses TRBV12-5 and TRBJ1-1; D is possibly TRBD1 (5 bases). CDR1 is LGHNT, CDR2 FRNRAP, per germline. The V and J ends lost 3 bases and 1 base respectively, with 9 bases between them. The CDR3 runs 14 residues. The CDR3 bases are TGTGCTAGTGGTTTAGGGGCAGCGAACACTGAAGCTTTCTTT. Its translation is CASGLGAANTEAFF.

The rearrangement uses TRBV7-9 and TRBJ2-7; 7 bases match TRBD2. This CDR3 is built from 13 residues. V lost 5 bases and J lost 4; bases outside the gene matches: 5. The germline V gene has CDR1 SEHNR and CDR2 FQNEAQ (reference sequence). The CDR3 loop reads CASSRAGSYEQYF. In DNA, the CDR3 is TGTGCCAGCAGCCGAGCGGGGTCATACGAGCAGTACTTC.

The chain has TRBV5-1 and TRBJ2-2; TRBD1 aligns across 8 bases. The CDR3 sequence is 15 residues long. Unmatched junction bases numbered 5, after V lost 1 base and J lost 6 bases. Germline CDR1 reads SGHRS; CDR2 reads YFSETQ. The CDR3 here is CASSLPQGAAGELFF. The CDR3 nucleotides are TGCGCCAGCAGCTTGCCGCAGGGGGCCGCCGGGGAGCTGTTTTTT.

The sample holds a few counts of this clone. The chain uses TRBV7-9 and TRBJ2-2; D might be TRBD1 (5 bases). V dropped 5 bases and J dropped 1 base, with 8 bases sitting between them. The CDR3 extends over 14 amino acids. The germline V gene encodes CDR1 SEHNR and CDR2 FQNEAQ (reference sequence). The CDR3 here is CASSQQGNTGELFF. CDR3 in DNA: TGTGCCAGCAGCCAGCAGGGGAACACCGGGGAGCTGTTTTTT.

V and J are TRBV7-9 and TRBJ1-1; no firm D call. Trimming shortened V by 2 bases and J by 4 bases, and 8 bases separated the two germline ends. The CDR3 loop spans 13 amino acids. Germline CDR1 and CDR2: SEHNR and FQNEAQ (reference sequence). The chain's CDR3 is CASSLFGVTEAFF. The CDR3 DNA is TGTGCCAGCAGCTTATTCGGTGTCACTGAAGCTTTCTTT.

The CDR3 region is CASSGSENPREQYF. Here the CDR3 DNA reads TGTGCCAGCAGTGGTAGCGAGAACCCCAGGGAGCAGTACTTC. The chain recombines TRBV6-5 with TRBJ2-7, with D possibly being TRBD2 (5 bases). V was trimmed by 5 bases and J by 7 bases, leaving 18 bases between them. Germline values: CDR1 MNHEY, CDR2 SVGAGI. CDR3 length: 14 residues.

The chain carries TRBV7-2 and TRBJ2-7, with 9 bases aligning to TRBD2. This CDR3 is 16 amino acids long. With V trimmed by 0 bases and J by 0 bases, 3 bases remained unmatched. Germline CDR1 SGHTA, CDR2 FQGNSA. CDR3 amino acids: CASSLASGGNSYEQYF. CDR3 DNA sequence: TGTGCCAGCAGCTTAGCTAGCGGGGGAAACTCCTACGAGCAGTACTTC.

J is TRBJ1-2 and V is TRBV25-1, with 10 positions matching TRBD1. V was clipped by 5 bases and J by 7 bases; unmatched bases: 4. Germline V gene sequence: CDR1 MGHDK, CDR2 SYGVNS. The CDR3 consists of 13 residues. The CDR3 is CASSPGQGSGYTF. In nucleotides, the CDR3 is TGTGCCAGCAGTCCGGGACAGGGGTCTGGCTACACCTTC.

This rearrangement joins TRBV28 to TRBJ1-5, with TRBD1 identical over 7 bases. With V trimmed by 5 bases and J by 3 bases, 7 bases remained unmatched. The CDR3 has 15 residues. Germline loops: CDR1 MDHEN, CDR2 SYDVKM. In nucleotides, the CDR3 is TGTGCCAGCAGTAGCCAGGGGGTAGTCAATCAGCCCCAGCATTTT. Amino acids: CASSSQGVVNQPQHF.

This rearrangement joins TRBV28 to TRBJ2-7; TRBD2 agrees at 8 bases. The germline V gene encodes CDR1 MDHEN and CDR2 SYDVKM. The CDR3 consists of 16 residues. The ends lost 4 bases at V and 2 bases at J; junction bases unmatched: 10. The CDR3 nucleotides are TGTGCCAGCAGTTCTCAGGGTAGCGGGACCCCCTACGAGCAGTACTTC. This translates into CASSSQGSGTPYEQYF. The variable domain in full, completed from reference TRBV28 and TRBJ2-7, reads DVKVTQSSRYLVKRTGEKVFLECVQDMDHENMFWYRQDPGLGLRLIYFSYDVKMKEKGDIPEGYSVSREKKERFSLILESASTNQTSMYLCASSSQGSGTPYEQYFGPGTRLTVT.

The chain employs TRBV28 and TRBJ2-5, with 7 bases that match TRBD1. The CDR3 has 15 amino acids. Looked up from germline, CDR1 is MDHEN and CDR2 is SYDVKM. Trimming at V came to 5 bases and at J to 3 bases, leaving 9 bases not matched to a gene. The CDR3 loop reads CASSPLRDREETQYF. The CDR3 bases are TGTGCCAGCAGTCCCCTTCGGGACAGAGAAGAGACCCAGTACTTC.

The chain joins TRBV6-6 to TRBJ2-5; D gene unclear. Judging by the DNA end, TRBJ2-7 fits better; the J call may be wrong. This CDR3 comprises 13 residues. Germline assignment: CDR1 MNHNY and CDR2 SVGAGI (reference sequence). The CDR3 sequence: CASSGGLPYEQYF. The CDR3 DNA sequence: TGTGCCAGCAGTGGCGGCCTCCCCTACGAGCAGTACTTC.

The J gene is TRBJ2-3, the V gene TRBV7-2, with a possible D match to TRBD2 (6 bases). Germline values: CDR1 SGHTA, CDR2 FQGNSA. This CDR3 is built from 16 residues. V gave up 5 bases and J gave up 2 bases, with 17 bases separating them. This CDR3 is CASSPGRLGYTDTQYF. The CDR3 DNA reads TGTGCCAGCAGCCCTGGGAGGTTGGGATACACAGATACGCAGTATTTT.

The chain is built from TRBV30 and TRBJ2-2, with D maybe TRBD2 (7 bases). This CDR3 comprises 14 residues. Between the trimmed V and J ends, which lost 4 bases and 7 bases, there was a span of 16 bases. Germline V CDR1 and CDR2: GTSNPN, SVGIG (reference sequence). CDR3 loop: CAWNPGGRGGELFF. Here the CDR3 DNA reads TGTGCCTGGAACCCCGGGGGGCGGGGCGGGGAGCTGTTTTTT.

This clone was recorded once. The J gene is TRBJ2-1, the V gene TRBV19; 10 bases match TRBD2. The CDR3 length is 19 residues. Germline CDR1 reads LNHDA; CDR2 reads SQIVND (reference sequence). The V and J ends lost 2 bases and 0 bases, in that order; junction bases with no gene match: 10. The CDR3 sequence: CASSISWLAGERSYNEQFF. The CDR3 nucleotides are TGTGCCAGTAGTATATCGTGGCTAGCGGGAGAGCGCTCCTACAATGAGCAGTTCTTC. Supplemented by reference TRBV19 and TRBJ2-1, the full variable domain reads DGGITQSPKYLFRKEGQNVTLSCEQNLNHDAMYWYRQDPGQGLRLIYYSQIVNDFQKGDIAEGYSVSREKKESFPLTVTSAQKNPTAFYLCASSISWLAGERSYNEQFFGPGTRLTVL.

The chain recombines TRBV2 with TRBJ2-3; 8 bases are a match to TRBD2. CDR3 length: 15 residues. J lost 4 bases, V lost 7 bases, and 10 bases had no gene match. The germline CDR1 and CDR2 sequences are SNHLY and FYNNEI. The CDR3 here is CASKDQREWPDTQYF. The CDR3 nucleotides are TGTGCCAGCAAAGACCAGCGGGAGTGGCCAGATACGCAGTATTTT.

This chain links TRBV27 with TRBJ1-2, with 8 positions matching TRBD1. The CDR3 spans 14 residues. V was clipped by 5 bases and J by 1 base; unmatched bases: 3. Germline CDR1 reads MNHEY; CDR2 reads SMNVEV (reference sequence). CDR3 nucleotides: TGTGCCAGCAGTATCGACAGGGGTAACTATGGCTACACCTTC. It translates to CASSIDRGNYGYTF.